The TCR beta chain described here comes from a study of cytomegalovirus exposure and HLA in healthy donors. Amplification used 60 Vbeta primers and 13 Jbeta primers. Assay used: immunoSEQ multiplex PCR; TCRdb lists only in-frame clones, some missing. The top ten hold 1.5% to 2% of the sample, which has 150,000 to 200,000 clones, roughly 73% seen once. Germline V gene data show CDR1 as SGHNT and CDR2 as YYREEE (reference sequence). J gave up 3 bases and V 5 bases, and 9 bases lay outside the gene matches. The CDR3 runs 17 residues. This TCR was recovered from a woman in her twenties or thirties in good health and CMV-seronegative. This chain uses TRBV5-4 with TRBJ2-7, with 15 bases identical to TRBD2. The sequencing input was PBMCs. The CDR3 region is CASSRGTSGGFNYEQYF. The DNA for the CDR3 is TGTGCCAGCAGTCGCGGGACTAGCGGGGGGTTCAACTACGAGCAGTACTTC.